The 32 T cell receptor beta chains below were found in one sample sequenced in a study of PD-1 blockade in classical Hodgkin lymphoma. Assay used: immunoSEQ multiplex PCR; TCRdb lists only in-frame clones, some missing. The sample has some 86,000 clones, about nine tenths seen once; the top ten hold approximately 2.9%. Time point here: cycle 4 day 1 (C4D1), after 5 to 7 weeks of nivolumab. Relapse was seen in all patients after autologous stem cell transplantation, and brentuximab vedotin exposure was variable. Source: peripheral blood mononuclear cells (PBMCs), taken before the fourth cycle of nivolumab. Every receptor here comes from a human donor with classical Hodgkin lymphoma.

The chain employs TRBV7-8 and TRBJ1-2, with 7 bases lining up with TRBD1. The CDR3 is 16 residues long. After removal of 5 bases from V and 4 bases from J, the junction contained 13 bases not matched to a gene. From germline, CDR1 is SGHVS and CDR2 FQNEAQ. The CDR3 sequence is CASSPGTVIFSYGYTF. DNA of the CDR3: TGTGCCAGCAGCCCTGGGACAGTTATTTTTAGCTATGGCTACACCTTC.

The chain couples TRBV7-3 to TRBJ2-5; 8 positions match TRBD1. J gave up 5 bases and V 5 bases, and 10 bases lay outside the gene matches. Per germline, CDR1 SGHTA and CDR2 FQGTGA. CDR3 size: 15 residues. The CDR3 nucleotides read TGTGCCAGCAGCCCGCGGACAGGGCCGCGGGAGACCCAGTACTTC. As protein: CASSPRTGPRETQYF.

V is TRBV18 and J is TRBJ1-2, with D unclear. Germline lookup yields CDR1 KGHSH and CDR2 LQKENI. Trimming took off 2 bases at V and 7 bases at J, with 14 bases between the two ends. This CDR3 is built from 14 residues. Here the CDR3 DNA reads TGTGCCAGCTCACCAGAGGTAGGGCCCAGTGGCTACACCTTC. This sequence encodes CASSPEVGPSGYTF.

The V gene is TRBV5-1, the J gene TRBJ2-5; D could derive from TRBD1 or TRBD2 (6 bases each). CDR1 SGHRS and CDR2 YFSETQ come from the germline V gene. The CDR3 contains 14 residues. Trimming removed 7 bases at V and 0 bases at J, with 13 bases between. The CDR3 loop is CASGQGGNQETQYF. CDR3 coding DNA: TGCGCCAGCGGCCAAGGGGGGAACCAAGAGACCCAGTACTTC.

CDR3 region: CASRDTYRIGEQYF. The CDR3 DNA reads as TGTGCCAGCCGGGACACCTATAGGATCGGCGAGCAGTACTTC. The chain has TRBV28 and TRBJ2-5; the D gene is possibly TRBD1 (6 bases). The end of the DNA aligns better with TRBJ2-7, so the J call may be wrong. Germline V gene data show CDR1 as MDHEN and CDR2 as SYDVKM. The CDR3 contains 14 residues.

The rearrangement uses TRBV28 and TRBJ2-5; 9 bases match TRBD2. In germline, CDR1 is MDHEN, CDR2 SYDVKM. This CDR3 is 16 amino acids long. The ends lost 4 bases at V and 2 bases at J; junction bases unmatched: 8. The CDR3 reads CASSSLVAGGQETQYF. The CDR3 nucleotides are TGTGCCAGCAGTTCCCTAGTTGCGGGGGGGCAAGAGACCCAGTACTTC.

The rearrangement joins TRBV9 to TRBJ1-1; D not resolved. This CDR3 region has 14 residues. CDR1 is SGDLS and CDR2 is YYNGEE in the germline V gene. V lost 0 bases and J lost 6, with 12 bases in between. The CDR3 bases are TGTGCCAGCAGCGTAGATCCGGGATCGGCTGAAGCTTTCTTT. This translates into CASSVDPGSAEAFF.

The chain couples TRBV25-1 to TRBJ1-5, with D uncertain. Trimming removed 6 bases from V and 2 bases from J, with 17 bases in between. The CDR3 loop spans 16 amino acids. Germline CDR1 MGHDK, CDR2 SYGVNS. CDR3 in amino acids: CASRRSRGWGNQPQHF. The CDR3 DNA follows: TGTGCCAGCAGGAGAAGCCGCGGATGGGGCAATCAGCCCCAGCATTTT.

The chain combines TRBV11-3 with TRBJ2-3; no firm D call. V was trimmed by 4 bases and J by 0 bases, leaving 8 bases between them. This CDR3 comprises 14 residues. Germline V CDR1 and CDR2: SGHNT, YENEEA. The chain's CDR3 is CASSSGPSTDTQYF. The CDR3 bases are TGTGCCAGCAGCTCTGGACCTAGCACAGATACGCAGTATTTT.

This chain uses TRBV7-6 with TRBJ2-7; D is unclear. The CDR3 has 14 amino acids. The ends were cut back, 2 bases at V and 5 bases at J, with 13 bases in the middle. In germline, CDR1 is SGHVS, CDR2 FNYEAQ. CDR3 DNA sequence: TGTGCCAGCAGCTTATTATCCGGGTCCGACGAGCAGTACTTC. Protein: CASSLLSGSDEQYF. Complete variable domain (other parts from reference TRBV7-6 and TRBJ2-7): GAGVSQSPRYKVTKRGQDVALRCDPISGHVSLYWYRQALGQGPEFLTYFNYEAQQDKSGLPNDRFSAERPEGSISTLTIQRTEQRDSAMYRCASSLLSGSDEQYFGPGTRLTVT.

V gene TRBV14 combines with J gene TRBJ1-2; D is ambiguous. Germline lookup yields CDR1 SGHDN and CDR2 FVKESK. The CDR3 loop spans 14 amino acids. Trimming stripped 2 bases from V and 1 base from J, with 8 bases between. CDR3 DNA: TGTGCCAGCAGCCAACACTCGAATAACTATGGCTACACCTTC. Amino acids: CASSQHSNNYGYTF.

This clone has a single count. The chain carries TRBV5-6 and TRBJ2-1; D unresolved. Germline values: CDR1 SGHDT, CDR2 YYEEEE. The ends were cut back, 4 bases at V and 4 bases at J, with 21 bases in the middle. The CDR3 has 17 residues. The CDR3 loop is CASSDLGLFLRYNEQFF. CDR3 sequence (DNA): TGTGCCAGCAGCGACCTGGGTCTTTTCCTTCGGTACAATGAGCAGTTCTTC. The whole variable domain, remainder taken from reference TRBV5-6 and TRBJ2-1, is DAGVTQSPTHLIKTRGQQVTLRCSPKSGHDTVSWYQQALGQGPQFIFQYYEEEERQRGNFPDRFSGHQFPNYSSELNVNALLLGDSALYLCASSDLGLFLRYNEQFFGPGTRLTVL.

This chain links TRBV2 with TRBJ2-1; a possible D gene is TRBD2 (7 bases). The CDR3 has 16 amino acids. V was trimmed by 6 bases and J by 5 bases, leaving 20 bases between them. CDR1 SNHLY and CDR2 FYNNEI come from the germline V gene. CDR3 loop: CASRARGGGVDNEQFF. CDR3 coding DNA: TGTGCCAGCAGGGCCCGAGGAGGGGGGGTGGACAATGAGCAGTTCTTC.

This clone has just one count. This rearrangement joins TRBV5-1 to TRBJ1-1, with D uncertain. The CDR3 has 13 amino acids. Deletions cut 1 base from V and 11 bases from J, with 15 bases between. Per germline, CDR1 SGHRS and CDR2 YFSETQ. The DNA of the CDR3 is TGCGCCAGCAGCTTGTCCCCGGACGGGATGGCTTTCTTT. Its protein is CASSLSPDGMAFF.

The chain recombines TRBV9 with TRBJ1-6, with TRBD1 identical over 7 bases. Germline V gene lookup returns CDR1 SGDLS and CDR2 YYNGEE. V was pared by 0 bases and J by 7 bases, with 10 bases of the junction left unmatched. This CDR3 has 17 residues. CDR3 sequence (DNA): TGTGCCAGCAGCGTAGCTCTCATGGGGACAGCCAATTCACCCCTCCACTTT. As protein: CASSVALMGTANSPLHF.

V is TRBV28 and J is TRBJ1-5; TRBD1 matches 7 bases. From germline, CDR1 is MDHEN and CDR2 SYDVKM. The CDR3 has 16 amino acids. J gave up 0 bases and V 9 bases, and 11 bases lay outside the gene matches. Written as DNA, the CDR3 is TGTGCCAGTGCCCGGGGACAGAGCTATAGCAATCAGCCCCAGCATTTT. Its translation: CASARGQSYSNQPQHF.

The genes are TRBV9 and TRBJ2-1, with TRBD2 as a possible D gene (6 bases). Trimming left V 2 bases short and J 14 bases short, with 17 bases between. Germline CDR1 is SGDLS and CDR2 is YYNGEE. The CDR3 is 13 amino acids. Here the CDR3 DNA reads TGTGCCAGCAGCGTTGCACTGGACTACTCAGAGTTCTTC. This gives the protein CASSVALDYSEFF.

The sample holds one count of this clone. This chain connects TRBV4-3 to TRBJ2-1; tentatively, D is TRBD2 (6 bases). The germline CDR1 and CDR2 sequences are LGHNA and YSLEER. Between the trimmed V and J ends, which lost 0 bases and 0 bases, there was a span of 12 bases. The CDR3 is 17 residues long. The CDR3 reads CASSQELAGSSYNEQFF. The CDR3 DNA reads TGCGCCAGCAGCCAAGAATTGGCGGGAAGCTCCTACAATGAGCAGTTCTTC.

The chain carries TRBV7-8 and TRBJ2-3, with 7 bases aligning to TRBD1. CDR1 and CDR2 from the germline V gene are SGHVS and FQNEAQ. The CDR3 is 15 residues long. V dropped 4 bases and J dropped 0; count of bases not matched to a gene: 4. The CDR3 loop is CASSSRQGSTDTQYF. Here the CDR3 DNA reads TGTGCCAGCAGCTCACGACAGGGTAGCACAGATACGCAGTATTTT.

The chain is built from TRBV19 and TRBJ2-2, with a tentative D call TRBD2 (5 bases). Looked up from germline, CDR1 is LNHDA and CDR2 is SQIVND (reference sequence). There are 15 residues in the CDR3. V gave up 6 bases and J gave up 1 base, with 12 bases separating them. The CDR3 DNA follows: TGTGCCAGTAGACCGGACTTCGGGAACACCGGGGAGCTGTTTTTT. Translation gives CASRPDFGNTGELFF.

The chain couples TRBV5-6 to TRBJ2-1; D gene uncertain. There are 12 residues in the CDR3. Deletions cut 0 bases from V and 6 bases from J, with 4 bases between. Per germline, CDR1 SGHDT and CDR2 YYEEEE. The CDR3 sequence is CASSLVANEQFF. The CDR3 region has the DNA TGTGCCAGCAGCTTGGTGGCCAATGAGCAGTTCTTC.

About this clone itself: One end of the junction does not line up with germline, which may come from a read error. The chain's CDR3 is CASSLSGVSHNEQFF. CDR3 nucleotide sequence: TGCGCCAGCAGCTTGTCCGGGGTCTCCCACAATGAGCAGTTCTTC. The chain recombines TRBV5-1 with TRBJ2-1; TRBD2 might be the D (5 bases). The CDR3 contains 15 residues. CDR1 and CDR2 (germline): SGHRS, YFSETQ.

The chain employs TRBV6-6 and TRBJ1-1; TRBD1 is a possible D gene (5 bases). Trimming left V 6 bases short and J 0 bases short, with 8 bases between. Germline V CDR1 and CDR2: MNHNY, SVGAGI (reference sequence). The CDR3 has 13 residues. The CDR3 bases are TGTGCCAGCAGGGGACGATTGAACACTGAAGCTTTCTTT. Amino acids: CASRGRLNTEAFF.

The J gene is TRBJ2-2, the V gene TRBV27; D is possibly TRBD2 (5 bases). Trimming shortened V by 5 bases and J by 8 bases, and 6 bases separated the two germline ends. The CDR3 spans 11 residues. Germline CDR1 and CDR2: MNHEY and SMNVEV (reference sequence). CDR3 in amino acids: CASSRGGELFF. CDR3 DNA: TGTGCCAGCAGTAGAGGGGGGGAGCTGTTTTTT.

The chain employs TRBV28 and TRBJ2-7, with D possibly matching TRBD1 (5 bases). There are 16 residues in the CDR3. Looked up from germline, CDR1 is MDHEN and CDR2 is SYDVKM. Trimming pared 6 bases from V and 0 bases from J, leaving 18 bases between. CDR3 amino acids: CASSGRVTYPSYEQYF. CDR3 DNA: TGTGCCAGCAGCGGCAGGGTAACTTACCCCTCCTACGAGCAGTACTTC. Using reference TRBV28 and TRBJ2-7 for the parts outside the CDR3, the full variable domain is DVKVTQSSRYLVKRTGEKVFLECVQDMDHENMFWYRQDPGLGLRLIYFSYDVKMKEKGDIPEGYSVSREKKERFSLILESASTNQTSMYLCASSGRVTYPSYEQYFGPGTRLTVT.

J is TRBJ1-4 and V is TRBV29-1, with TRBD1 identical over 8 bases. Germline CDR1 and CDR2: SQVTM and ANQGSEA. The CDR3 is 13 residues long. The V and J ends lost 5 bases and 4 bases, in that order; junction bases with no gene match: 3. Here the CDR3 reads CSVRQGLNEKLFF. Here the CDR3 DNA reads TGCAGCGTTAGACAGGGGCTTAATGAAAAACTGTTTTTT. The complete variable domain, with remaining parts taken from reference TRBV29-1 and TRBJ1-4, reads SAVISQKPSRDICQRGTSLTIQCQVDSQVTMMFWYRQQPGQSLTLIATANQGSEATYESGFVIDKFPISRPNLTFSTLTVSNMSPEDSSIYLCSVRQGLNEKLFFGSGTQLSVL.

This chain's CDR3 is CASSLGGFGELFF. CDR3 coding DNA: TGTGCCAGCAGCTTGGGGGGGTTCGGGGAGCTGTTTTTT. V gene TRBV5-4 combines with J gene TRBJ2-2, with D tentatively TRBD1 or TRBD2 (5 bases each). Trimming stripped 0 bases from V and 7 bases from J, with 7 bases between. The CDR3 spans 13 residues. The germline V gene has CDR1 SGHNT and CDR2 YYREEE (reference sequence).

The CDR3 reads CASSPSGNTEAFF. The CDR3 coding sequence is TGTGCCAGCAGCCCCTCTGGGAACACTGAAGCTTTCTTT. This chain uses TRBV7-9 with TRBJ1-1; D gene unclear. This CDR3 is built from 13 residues. The germline V gene encodes CDR1 SEHNR and CDR2 FQNEAQ (reference sequence). V was shortened by 5 bases and J by 1 base, with 8 bases between the two germline ends.

V and J are TRBV10-3 and TRBJ2-3; TRBD2 agrees at 12 bases. The CDR3 sequence is 17 residues long. Trimming cost V 0 bases and J 4 bases; bases outside gene matches: 5. Germline lookup yields CDR1 ENHRY and CDR2 SYGVKD. CDR3 nucleotide sequence: TGTGCCATCAGTGAGTCAGGACTAGCGGGGACGGCAGATACGCAGTATTTT. Translating it yields CAISESGLAGTADTQYF.

CDR3 bases: TGCGCCAGCAGCTCGTGGGACGGACCTCCGGTGGGCACCGGGGAGCTGTTTTTT. This codes for CASSSWDGPPVGTGELFF. The chain is built from TRBV5-1 and TRBJ2-2; D possibly matches TRBD1 or TRBD2 (5 bases each). The V end lost 3 bases, the J end lost 4 bases, and 22 bases lay between the germline ends. CDR1 is SGHRS and CDR2 is YFSETQ in the germline V gene. The CDR3 sequence is 18 residues long.

Notes on this clone: One end of the junction does not line up with germline, which may come from a read error. This chain links TRBV28 with TRBJ2-5; 7 nucleotides line up with TRBD1. There are 13 residues in the CDR3. The germline V gene has CDR1 MDHEN and CDR2 SYDVKM. The CDR3 DNA reads TGTGCCAGCACCTTTGGACAGGAGACCAAGAGTCACTTC. Encoded protein: CASTFGQETKSHF.

V is TRBV13 and J is TRBJ2-7, with TRBD2 matching over 15 bases. This CDR3 is 16 amino acids long. J was trimmed by 4 bases and V by 3 bases; bases with no gene match: 4. Germline CDR1 and CDR2: PRHDT and FYEKMQ (reference sequence). CDR3 sequence (DNA): TGTGCCAGCAGCTTCGGACTAGCGGGGGGGCCGTACGAGCAGTACTTC. Its translation is CASSFGLAGGPYEQYF.